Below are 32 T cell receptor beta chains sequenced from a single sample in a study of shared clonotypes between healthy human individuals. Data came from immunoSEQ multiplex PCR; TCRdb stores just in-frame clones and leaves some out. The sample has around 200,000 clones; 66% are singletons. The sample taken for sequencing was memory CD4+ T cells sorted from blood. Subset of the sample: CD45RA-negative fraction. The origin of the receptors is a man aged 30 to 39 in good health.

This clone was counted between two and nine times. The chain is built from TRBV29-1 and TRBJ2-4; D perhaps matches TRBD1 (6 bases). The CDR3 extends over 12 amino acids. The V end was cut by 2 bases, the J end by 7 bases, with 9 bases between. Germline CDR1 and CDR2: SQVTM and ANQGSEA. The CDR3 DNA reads TGCAGCGTTGAATATGGGGGCAACATTCAGTACTTC. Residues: CSVEYGGNIQYF.

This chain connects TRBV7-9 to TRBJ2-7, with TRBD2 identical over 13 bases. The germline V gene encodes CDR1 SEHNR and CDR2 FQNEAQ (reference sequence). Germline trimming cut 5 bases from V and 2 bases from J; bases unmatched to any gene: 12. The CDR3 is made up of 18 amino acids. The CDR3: CASSPPLGTSGTAYEQYF. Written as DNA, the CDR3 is TGTGCCAGCAGCCCTCCCCTTGGGACTAGCGGGACTGCCTACGAGCAGTACTTC.

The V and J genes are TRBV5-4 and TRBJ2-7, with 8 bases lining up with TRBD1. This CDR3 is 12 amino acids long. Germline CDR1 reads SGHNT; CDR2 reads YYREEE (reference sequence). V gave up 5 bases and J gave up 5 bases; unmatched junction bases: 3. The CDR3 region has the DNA TGTGCCAGCAGTCCGGACAGGGACGAGCAGTACTTC. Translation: CASSPDRDEQYF.

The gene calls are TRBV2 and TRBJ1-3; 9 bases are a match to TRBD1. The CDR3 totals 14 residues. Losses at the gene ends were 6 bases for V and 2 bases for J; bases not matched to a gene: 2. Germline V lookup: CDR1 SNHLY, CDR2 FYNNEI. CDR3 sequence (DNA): TGTGCCAGCAGGACAGGGGGAACTGGAAACACCATATATTTT. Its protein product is CASRTGGTGNTIYF. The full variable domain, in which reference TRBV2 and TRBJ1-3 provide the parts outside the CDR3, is EPEVTQTPSHQVTQMGQEVILRCVPISNHLYFYWYRQILGQKVEFLVSFYNNEISEKSEIFDDQFSVERPDGSNFTLKIRSTKLEDSAMYFCASRTGGTGNTIYFGEGSWLTVV.

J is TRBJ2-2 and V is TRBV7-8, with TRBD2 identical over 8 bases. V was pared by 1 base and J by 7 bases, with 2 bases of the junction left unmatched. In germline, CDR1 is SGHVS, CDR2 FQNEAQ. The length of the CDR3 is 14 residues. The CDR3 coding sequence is TGTGCCAGCAGCTTAGGGCGGGAGGTCGGGGAGCTGTTTTTT. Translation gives CASSLGREVGELFF.

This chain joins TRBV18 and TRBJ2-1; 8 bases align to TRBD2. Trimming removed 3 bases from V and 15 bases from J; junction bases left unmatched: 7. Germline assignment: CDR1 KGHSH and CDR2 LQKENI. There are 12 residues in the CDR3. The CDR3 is CASSPTSVPPFF. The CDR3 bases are TGTGCCAGCTCACCGACTAGCGTCCCCCCGTTCTTC.

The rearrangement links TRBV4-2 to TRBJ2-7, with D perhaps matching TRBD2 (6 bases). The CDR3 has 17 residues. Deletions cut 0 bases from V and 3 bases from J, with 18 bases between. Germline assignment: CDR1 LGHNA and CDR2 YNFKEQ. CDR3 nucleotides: TGTGCCAGCAGCCAAGATGGGGCGGAGCGGGCACACTACGAGCAGTACTTC. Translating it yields CASSQDGAERAHYEQYF.

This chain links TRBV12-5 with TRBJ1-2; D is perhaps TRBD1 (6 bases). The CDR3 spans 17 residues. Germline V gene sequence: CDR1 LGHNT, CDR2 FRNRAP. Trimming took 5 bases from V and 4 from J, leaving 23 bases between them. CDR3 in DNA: TGTGCTAGTGGTGACCACAGGGCCTTCGGAGAATTCTATGGCTACACCTTC. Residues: CASGDHRAFGEFYGYTF. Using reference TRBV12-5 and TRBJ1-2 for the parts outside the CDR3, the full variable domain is DARVTQTPRHKVTEMGQEVTMRCQPILGHNTVFWYRQTMMQGLELLAYFRNRAPLDDSGMPKDRFSAEMPDATLATLKIQPSEPRDSAVYFCASGDHRAFGEFYGYTFGSGTRLTVV.

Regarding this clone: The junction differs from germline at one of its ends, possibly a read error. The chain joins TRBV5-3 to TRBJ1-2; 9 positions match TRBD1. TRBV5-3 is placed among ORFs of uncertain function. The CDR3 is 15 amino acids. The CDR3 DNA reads TGTGCCAGCAGCTCGGAGGGACAGGGATACTATGGCTACACCTTC. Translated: CASSSEGQGYYGYTF.

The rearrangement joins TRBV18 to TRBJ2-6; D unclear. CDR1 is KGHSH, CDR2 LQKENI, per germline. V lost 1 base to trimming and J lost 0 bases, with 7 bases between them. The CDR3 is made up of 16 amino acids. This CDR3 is CASSPLLLSGANVLTF. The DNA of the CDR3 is TGTGCCAGCTCACCACTCTTACTCTCTGGGGCCAACGTCCTGACTTTC.

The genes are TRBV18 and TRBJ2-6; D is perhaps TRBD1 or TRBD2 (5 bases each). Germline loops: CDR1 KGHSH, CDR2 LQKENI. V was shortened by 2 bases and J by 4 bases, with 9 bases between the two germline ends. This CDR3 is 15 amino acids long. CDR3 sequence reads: CASSPGGAGANVLTF. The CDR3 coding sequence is TGTGCCAGCTCACCAGGGGGTGCGGGGGCCAACGTCCTGACTTTC.

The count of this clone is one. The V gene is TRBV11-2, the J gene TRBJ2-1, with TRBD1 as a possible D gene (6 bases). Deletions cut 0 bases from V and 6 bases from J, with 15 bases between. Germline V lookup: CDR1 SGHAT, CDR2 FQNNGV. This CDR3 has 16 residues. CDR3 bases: TGTGCCAGCAGCTTAGATCCCCTCCTAGGGGGCAATGAGCAGTTCTTC. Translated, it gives CASSLDPLLGGNEQFF.

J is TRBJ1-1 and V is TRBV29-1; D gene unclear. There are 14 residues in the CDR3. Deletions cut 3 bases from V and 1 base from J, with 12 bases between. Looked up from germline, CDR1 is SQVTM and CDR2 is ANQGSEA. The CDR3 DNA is TGCAGCGTTGATTCGATACATGGGAACACTGAAGCTTTCTTT. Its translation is CSVDSIHGNTEAFF.

The CDR3 loop is CASSQGRGTEAFF. As DNA, the CDR3 is TGTGCCAGCAGCCAGGGAAGAGGCACTGAAGCTTTCTTT. The chain is built from TRBV14 and TRBJ1-1; D remains unclear. Trimming took 3 bases from V and 4 from J, leaving 9 bases between them. Germline V gene sequence: CDR1 SGHDN, CDR2 FVKESK. The CDR3 spans 13 residues.

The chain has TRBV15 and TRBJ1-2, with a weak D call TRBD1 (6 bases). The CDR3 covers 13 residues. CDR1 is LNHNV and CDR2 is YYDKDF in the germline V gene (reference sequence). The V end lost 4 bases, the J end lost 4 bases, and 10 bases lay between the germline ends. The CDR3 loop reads CATSNGQFYGYTF. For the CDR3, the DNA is TGTGCCACCAGCAATGGACAGTTCTATGGCTACACCTTC.

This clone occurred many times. CDR3 in DNA: TGTGCCAGCAGTTTGTTGGGTTTCCACGAGCAGTACTTC. This gives the protein CASSLLGFHEQYF. This chain links TRBV27 with TRBJ2-7; D remains unclear. V lost 3 bases and J 5 bases, leaving 11 bases between the germline ends. Germline-derived CDR1 and CDR2 are MNHEY and SMNVEV (reference sequence). The CDR3 is 13 amino acids.

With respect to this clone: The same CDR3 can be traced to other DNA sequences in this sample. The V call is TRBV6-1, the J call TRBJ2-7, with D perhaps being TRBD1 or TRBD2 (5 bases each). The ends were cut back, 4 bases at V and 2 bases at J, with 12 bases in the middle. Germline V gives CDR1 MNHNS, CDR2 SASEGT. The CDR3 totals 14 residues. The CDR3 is CASSGGQGPYEQYF. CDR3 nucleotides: TGTGCCAGCAGTGGTGGGCAGGGACCCTACGAGCAGTACTTC.

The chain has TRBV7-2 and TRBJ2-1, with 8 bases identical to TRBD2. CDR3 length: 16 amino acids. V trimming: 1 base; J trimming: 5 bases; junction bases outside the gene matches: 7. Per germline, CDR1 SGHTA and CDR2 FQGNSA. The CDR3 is CASSLVGGRTNNEQFF. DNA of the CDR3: TGTGCCAGCAGCTTAGTAGGCGGGAGGACCAACAATGAGCAGTTCTTC.

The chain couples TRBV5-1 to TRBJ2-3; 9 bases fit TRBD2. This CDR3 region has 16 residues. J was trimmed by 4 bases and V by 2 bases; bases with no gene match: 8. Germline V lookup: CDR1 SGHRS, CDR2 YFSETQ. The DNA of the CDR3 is TGCGCCAGCAGCTTAAATAGCGGGAGTAGGGCAGATACGCAGTATTTT. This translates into CASSLNSGSRADTQYF.

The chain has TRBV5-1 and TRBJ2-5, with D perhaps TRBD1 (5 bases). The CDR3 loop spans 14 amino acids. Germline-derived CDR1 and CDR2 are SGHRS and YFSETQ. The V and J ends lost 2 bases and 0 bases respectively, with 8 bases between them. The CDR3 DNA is TGCGCCAGCAGCTTAACGACAGACCAAGAGACCCAGTACTTC. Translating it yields CASSLTTDQETQYF.

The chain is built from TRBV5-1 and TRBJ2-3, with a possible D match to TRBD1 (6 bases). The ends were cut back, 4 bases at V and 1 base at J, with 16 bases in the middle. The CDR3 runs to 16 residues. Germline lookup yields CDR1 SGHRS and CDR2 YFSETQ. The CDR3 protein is CASSKYPGQGTDTQYF. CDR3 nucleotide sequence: TGCGCCAGCAGCAAGTACCCGGGACAAGGCACAGATACGCAGTATTTT.

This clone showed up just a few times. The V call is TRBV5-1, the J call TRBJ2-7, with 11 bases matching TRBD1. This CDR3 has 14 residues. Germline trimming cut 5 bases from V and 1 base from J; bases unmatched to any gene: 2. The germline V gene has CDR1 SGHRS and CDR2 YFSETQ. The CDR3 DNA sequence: TGCGCCAGCAGTCGGGACAGGGGGTCCTACGAGCAGTACTTC. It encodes CASSRDRGSYEQYF.

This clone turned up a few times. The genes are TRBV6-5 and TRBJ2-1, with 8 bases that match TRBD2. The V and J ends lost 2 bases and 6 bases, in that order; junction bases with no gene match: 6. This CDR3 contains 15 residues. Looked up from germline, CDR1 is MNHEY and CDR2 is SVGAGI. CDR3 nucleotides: TGTGCCAGCAGTTACCAAACCGGGACTAGCAATGAGCAGTTCTTC. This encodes CASSYQTGTSNEQFF.

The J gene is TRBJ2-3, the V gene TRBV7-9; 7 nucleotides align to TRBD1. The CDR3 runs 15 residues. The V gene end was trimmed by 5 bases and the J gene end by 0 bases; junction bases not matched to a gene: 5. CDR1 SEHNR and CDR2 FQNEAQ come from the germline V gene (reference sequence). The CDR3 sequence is CASSVDRASTDTQYF. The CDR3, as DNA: TGTGCCAGCAGCGTCGACAGGGCCAGCACAGATACGCAGTATTTT.

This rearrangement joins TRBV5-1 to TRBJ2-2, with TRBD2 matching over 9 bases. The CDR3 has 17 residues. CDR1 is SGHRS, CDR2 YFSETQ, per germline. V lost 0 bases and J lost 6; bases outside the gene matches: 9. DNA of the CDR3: TGCGCCAGCAGCTTGGGTAGCGGGAGTCCAAGGGCCGGGGAGCTGTTTTTT. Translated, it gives CASSLGSGSPRAGELFF.

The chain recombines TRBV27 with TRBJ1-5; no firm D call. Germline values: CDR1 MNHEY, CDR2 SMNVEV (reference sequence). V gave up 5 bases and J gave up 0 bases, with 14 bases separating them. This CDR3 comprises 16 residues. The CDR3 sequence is CASSLVGQFSNQPQHF. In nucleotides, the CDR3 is TGTGCCAGCAGTCTCGTCGGGCAGTTTAGCAATCAGCCCCAGCATTTT.

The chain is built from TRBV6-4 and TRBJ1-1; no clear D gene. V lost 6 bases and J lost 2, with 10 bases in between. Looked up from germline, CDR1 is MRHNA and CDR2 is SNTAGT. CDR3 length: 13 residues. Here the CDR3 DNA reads TGTGCCAGCAGCATCACAGTTAACACTGAAGCTTTCTTT. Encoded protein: CASSITVNTEAFF.

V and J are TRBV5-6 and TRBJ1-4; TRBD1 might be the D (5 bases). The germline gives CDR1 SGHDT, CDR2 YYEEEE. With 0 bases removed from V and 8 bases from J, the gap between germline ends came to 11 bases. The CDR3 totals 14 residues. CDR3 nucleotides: TGTGCCAGCAGCTTGGCAGGACACCGGGAAAAACTGTTTTTT. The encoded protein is CASSLAGHREKLFF.

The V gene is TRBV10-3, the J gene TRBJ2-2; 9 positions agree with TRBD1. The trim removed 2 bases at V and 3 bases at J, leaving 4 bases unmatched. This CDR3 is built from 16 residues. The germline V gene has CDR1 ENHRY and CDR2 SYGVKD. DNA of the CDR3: TGTGCCATCAGTGAGAGGGACAGGGAGGACACCGGGGAGCTGTTTTTT. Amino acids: CAISERDREDTGELFF.

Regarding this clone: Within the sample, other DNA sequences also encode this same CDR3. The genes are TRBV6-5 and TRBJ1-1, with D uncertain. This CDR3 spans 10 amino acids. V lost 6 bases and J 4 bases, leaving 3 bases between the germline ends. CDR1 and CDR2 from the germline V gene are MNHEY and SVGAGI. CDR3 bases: TGTGCCAGCAGCCTCACTGAAGCTTTCTTT. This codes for CASSLTEAFF.

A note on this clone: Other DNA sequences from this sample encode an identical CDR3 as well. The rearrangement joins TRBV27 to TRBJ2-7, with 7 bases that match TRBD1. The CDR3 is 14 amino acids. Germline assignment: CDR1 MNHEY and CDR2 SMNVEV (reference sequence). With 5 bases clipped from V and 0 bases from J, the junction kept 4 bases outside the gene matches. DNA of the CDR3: TGTGCCAGCAGTCCCGGGACAGCCTCCTACGAGCAGTACTTC. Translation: CASSPGTASYEQYF.

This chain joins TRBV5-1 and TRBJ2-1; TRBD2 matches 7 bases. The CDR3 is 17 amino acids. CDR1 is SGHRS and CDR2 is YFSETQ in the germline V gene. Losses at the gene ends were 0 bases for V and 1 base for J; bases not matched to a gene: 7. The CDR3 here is CASSLGRASGSYNEQFF. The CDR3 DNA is TGCGCCAGCAGCTTGGGCAGGGCTAGCGGATCCTACAATGAGCAGTTCTTC.